The present entry profiles one T cell receptor (beta chain) with its context. The record originates from a study of T-cell reconstitution after alpha-beta-depleted transplantation in children. Germline CDR1 is SGHTA and CDR2 is FQGNSA. The CDR3 is 16 amino acids. The trim removed 1 base at V and 3 bases at J, leaving 6 bases unmatched. Molecular barcoding with unique molecular identifiers was used for the TCRbeta library. TCRdb fed the PCR reads into MiXCR, producing one record per CDR3 protein. The sample contains hundreds of thousands of distinct CDR3 sequences, around 13% of which appear only once.

Sequenced material: PBMCs, taken before TCRalphabeta/CD19-depleted stem cell transplant. This TCR was sampled from a girl aged 2-10 years with congenital amegakaryocytic thrombocytopenia, due to receive a stem cell transplant. The chain employs TRBV7-2 and TRBJ2-7, with TRBD2 identical over 10 bases. The CDR3 DNA follows: TGTGCCAGCAGCTTAGGAGGAGCTAGCGGGAGCTACGAGCAGTACTTC. This codes for CASSLGGASGSYEQYF.